A selection of T cell receptor beta chains follows, all from one sample in a study of T cell repertoires in cytomegalovirus infection. TCRdb reprocessed the reads via MiXCR and lists one record per CDR3 protein. The sample includes approximately 750,000 distinct CDR3 sequences, 35% to 45% of them seen just once. The sample was PBMCs. The receptors shown here come from a human donor in good health (CMV status not recorded). Some clones in this sample may be carry-over from other donors' samples. CDR3s include the opening cysteine and the closing phenylalanine or tryptophan. Each record gives: V gene, J gene, clone size, D gene, CDR3 DNA, CDR3 protein. The D gene is left open where the match is weak. Clone size appears in some rows only: once, few, many, or a class for an expanded clone.

v_gene: TRBV7-6
j_gene: TRBJ2-1
abundance: NA
d_gene: TRBD2
CDR3nt: TGTGCCAGCAGCTTACAACTCGCTAGCGGGACCTACAATGAGCAGTTCTTC
CDR3aa: CASSLQLASGTYNEQFF

v_gene: TRBV7-9
j_gene: TRBJ1-1
abundance: many
d_gene: TRBD1
CDR3nt: TGTGCCAGCAGCCGACAGGGGGCCACTGAAGCTTTCTTT
CDR3aa: CASSRQGATEAFF

v_gene: TRBV4-1
j_gene: TRBJ1-5
abundance: few
d_gene: TRBD1
CDR3nt: TGCGCCAGCAGCCAAGCCAGGGACAGTCAGCCCCAGCATTTT
CDR3aa: CASSQARDSQPQHF

v_gene: TRBV28
j_gene: TRBJ2-3
abundance: NA
d_gene: NA
CDR3nt: TGTGCCAGCAGTGTCCGGGTGGGGCGCACAGATACGCAGTATTTT
CDR3aa: CASSVRVGRTDTQYF

v_gene: TRBV7-2
j_gene: TRBJ1-2
abundance: NA
d_gene: NA
CDR3nt: TGTGCCAGCAGCTTGTCTGGGCCCTCCGGCGGCTACACCTTC
CDR3aa: CASSLSGPSGGYTF

v_gene: TRBV28
j_gene: TRBJ2-7
abundance: NA
d_gene: TRBD2
CDR3nt: TGTGCCAGCGCGAGACTAGCGGGGAACCCGTACTTC
CDR3aa: CASARLAGNPYF

v_gene: TRBV12-3/TRBV12-4
j_gene: TRBJ2-2
abundance: NA
d_gene: TRBD2
CDR3nt: TGTGCCAGCAGTAAAAATCGGGGGGGGAACACCGGGGAGCTGTTTTTT
CDR3aa: CASSKNRGGNTGELFF

v_gene: TRBV12-3/TRBV12-4
j_gene: TRBJ2-7
abundance: NA
d_gene: NA
CDR3nt: TGTGCCAGCAGTTTAGCCCCGTCATCGGGACACAACCTTTACGAGCAGTACTTC
CDR3aa: CASSLAPSSGHNLYEQYF

v_gene: TRBV28
j_gene: TRBJ2-3
abundance: NA
d_gene: NA
CDR3nt: TGTGCCAGCAGTTCTCCCGGGCCGGTGTTTGATACGCAGTATTTT
CDR3aa: CASSSPGPVFDTQYF

v_gene: TRBV28
j_gene: TRBJ1-4
abundance: few
d_gene: NA
CDR3nt: TGTGCCAGCAGCGATACAGGGAGACCGAATGAAAAACTGTTTTTT
CDR3aa: CASSDTGRPNEKLFF

v_gene: TRBV28
j_gene: TRBJ1-1
abundance: few
d_gene: TRBD1
CDR3nt: TGTGCCAGCAGTGTCCCCCGGGACAGGGCTAAAGCTTTCTTT
CDR3aa: CASSVPRDRAKAFF

v_gene: TRBV7-8
j_gene: TRBJ1-4
abundance: NA
d_gene: NA
CDR3nt: TGTGCCAGCAGGGGCGGCCGGGGAGGGCTGTTTTTT
CDR3aa: CASRGGRGGLFF

v_gene: TRBV7-2
j_gene: TRBJ1-1
abundance: many
d_gene: NA
CDR3nt: TGTGCCAGCAGCTTAATGACGAACACTGAAGCTTTCTTT
CDR3aa: CASSLMTNTEAFF

v_gene: TRBV7-2
j_gene: TRBJ1-2
abundance: many
d_gene: NA
CDR3nt: TGTGCCAGCAGCTTAGCGGGCGGGGGGCGAGGCTACACCTTC
CDR3aa: CASSLAGGGRGYTF

v_gene: TRBV28
j_gene: TRBJ1-1
abundance: NA
d_gene: NA
CDR3nt: TGTGCCAGCAGCTTGACCCCCTCGTCTGAAGCTTTCTTT
CDR3aa: CASSLTPSSEAFF

v_gene: TRBV5-1
j_gene: TRBJ2-7
abundance: NA
d_gene: NA
CDR3nt: TGCGCCAGCAGCTTCTTTTCAGGGACTTACGAGCAGTACTTC
CDR3aa: CASSFFSGTYEQYF

v_gene: TRBV7-6
j_gene: TRBJ2-1
abundance: NA
d_gene: TRBD2
CDR3nt: TGTGCCAGCCGGGACTACAACTACAATGAGCAGTTCTTC
CDR3aa: CASRDYNYNEQFF

v_gene: TRBV5-5
j_gene: TRBJ1-1
abundance: few
d_gene: NA
CDR3nt: TGTGCCAGCAGCCCAATTTGGTCGAACACTGAAGCTTTCTTT
CDR3aa: CASSPIWSNTEAFF

v_gene: TRBV7-9
j_gene: TRBJ2-1
abundance: many
d_gene: NA
CDR3nt: TGTGCCAGCAGCCCACCGACTCGCTCCTACAATGAGCAGTTCTTC
CDR3aa: CASSPPTRSYNEQFF

v_gene: TRBV7-9
j_gene: TRBJ2-1
abundance: many
d_gene: TRBD2
CDR3nt: TGTGCCAGCACTAGCGGGTGGTATGAGCAGTTCTTC
CDR3aa: CASTSGWYEQFF

v_gene: TRBV20-1
j_gene: TRBJ2-7
abundance: NA
d_gene: NA
CDR3nt: TGCAGTGCTAGAGATCGCAGTGGGCGAAAACCCTACGAGCAGTACTTC
CDR3aa: CSARDRSGRKPYEQYF

v_gene: TRBV12-3/TRBV12-4
j_gene: TRBJ1-1
abundance: NA
d_gene: NA
CDR3nt: TGTGCCAGCGGACGCGGGGTCGGCGGGTCCATGAACACTGAAGCTTTCTTT
CDR3aa: CASGRGVGGSMNTEAFF

v_gene: TRBV7-8
j_gene: TRBJ2-5
abundance: few
d_gene: NA
CDR3nt: TGTGCCAGTCGCCCACAGAGGTACAATCTGTACCAAGAGACCCAGTACTTC
CDR3aa: CASRPQRYNLYQETQYF

v_gene: TRBV6-5
j_gene: TRBJ1-1
abundance: NA
d_gene: NA
CDR3nt: TGTGCCAGCAGGAGGGGGGCCACTGAAGCTTTCTTT
CDR3aa: CASRRGATEAFF

v_gene: TRBV7-6
j_gene: TRBJ1-5
abundance: few
d_gene: NA
CDR3nt: TGTGCCAGCAGCTTATTATCAGGGAATAGCAATCAGCCCCAGCATTTT
CDR3aa: CASSLLSGNSNQPQHF

v_gene: TRBV28
j_gene: TRBJ2-2
abundance: few
d_gene: NA
CDR3nt: TGTGCCAGCAGTTTCGGGCATACGAACACCGGGGAGCTGTTTTTT
CDR3aa: CASSFGHTNTGELFF

v_gene: TRBV20-1
j_gene: TRBJ2-3
abundance: NA
d_gene: NA
CDR3nt: TGCAGTGCTAGTAACACCGCTAGCACAGATACGCAGTATTTT
CDR3aa: CSASNTASTDTQYF

v_gene: TRBV6-1
j_gene: TRBJ1-1
abundance: NA
d_gene: NA
CDR3nt: TGTGCCAGCAGAGTGCTGGGAGAGAACACTGAAGCTTTCTTT
CDR3aa: CASRVLGENTEAFF

v_gene: TRBV4-2
j_gene: TRBJ1-6
abundance: NA
d_gene: TRBD1
CDR3nt: TGTGCCAGCAGCCAAGTTGGTCAGGGGGGCTCCTATAATTCACCCCTCCACTTT
CDR3aa: CASSQVGQGGSYNSPLHF

v_gene: TRBV6-1
j_gene: TRBJ2-3
abundance: NA
d_gene: NA
CDR3nt: TGTGCCAGCAAGATTGGGAGCACAGATACGCAGTATTTT
CDR3aa: CASKIGSTDTQYF

v_gene: TRBV6-4
j_gene: TRBJ1-2
abundance: NA
d_gene: NA
CDR3nt: TGTGCCAGCAGTGATACAGGACGGGCGGCTGGCTACACCTTC
CDR3aa: CASSDTGRAAGYTF

v_gene: TRBV3-1
j_gene: TRBJ2-1
abundance: NA
d_gene: NA
CDR3nt: TGTGCCAGCAGACAAGCAGTAGTCGGAGGTGAGCAGTTCTTC
CDR3aa: CASRQAVVGGEQFF

v_gene: TRBV6-1
j_gene: TRBJ1-1
abundance: few
d_gene: NA
CDR3nt: TGTGCCAGCAGTGCCATCAGACACCCGGACACTGAAGCTTTCTTT
CDR3aa: CASSAIRHPDTEAFF

v_gene: TRBV19
j_gene: TRBJ1-2
abundance: NA
d_gene: NA
CDR3nt: TGTGCCAGTCGGGACGTGATCTATGGCTACACCTTC
CDR3aa: CASRDVIYGYTF

v_gene: TRBV28
j_gene: TRBJ2-7
abundance: NA
d_gene: NA
CDR3nt: TGTGCCAGCAGCCCCAGGGGAACCTACGAGCGGTACTTC
CDR3aa: CASSPRGTYERYF

v_gene: TRBV12-3/TRBV12-4
j_gene: TRBJ1-5
abundance: NA
d_gene: NA
CDR3nt: TGTGCCAGCAGTTTTTTCAGTAGCAATCAGCCCCAGCATTTT
CDR3aa: CASSFFSSNQPQHF

v_gene: TRBV20-1
j_gene: TRBJ1-5
abundance: NA
d_gene: TRBD1
CDR3nt: TGCAGTGCGCGAACCCCGGGACAGGGGGTTACTTATAGCAATCAGCCCCAGCATTTT
CDR3aa: CSARTPGQGVTYSNQPQHF

v_gene: TRBV7-2
j_gene: TRBJ1-1
abundance: many
d_gene: NA
CDR3nt: TGTGCCAGCAGCTTAATGATGCCGGGGGACACTGAAGCTTTCTTT
CDR3aa: CASSLMMPGDTEAFF

v_gene: TRBV28
j_gene: TRBJ1-3
abundance: few
d_gene: NA
CDR3nt: TGTGCCAGCAGTTTGGGGGTCGGGCCACGCTCTGGAAACACCATATATTTT
CDR3aa: CASSLGVGPRSGNTIYF

v_gene: TRBV20-1
j_gene: TRBJ2-2
abundance: few
d_gene: NA
CDR3nt: TGCAGTGCTAGATTGGGGGCCGGGGAGCTGTTTTTT
CDR3aa: CSARLGAGELFF

v_gene: TRBV15
j_gene: TRBJ2-7
abundance: few
d_gene: NA
CDR3nt: TGTGCCACCAGCAGAGAACGGATACCTTCAGGGGAATCTGGCTACGAGCAGTACTTC
CDR3aa: CATSRERIPSGESGYEQYF

v_gene: TRBV19
j_gene: TRBJ1-2
abundance: NA
d_gene: NA
CDR3nt: TGTGCCAGTACGGCAGGGGAATATGGCTACACCTTC
CDR3aa: CASTAGEYGYTF

v_gene: TRBV28
j_gene: TRBJ2-7
abundance: once
d_gene: TRBD1
CDR3nt: TGTGCCAGCAGTCGGAAGGGGGCAGGGGAGCAGTACTTC
CDR3aa: CASSRKGAGEQYF

v_gene: TRBV27
j_gene: TRBJ2-7
abundance: few
d_gene: NA
CDR3nt: TGTGCCAGCAGTCCCCAAAGGGGGACCGCGGGGGCATACGAGCAGTACTTC
CDR3aa: CASSPQRGTAGAYEQYF

v_gene: TRBV6-5
j_gene: TRBJ1-2
abundance: few
d_gene: NA
CDR3nt: TGTGCCAGCAGTTACCGTCAGACAGGCCCCTATGGCTACACCTTC
CDR3aa: CASSYRQTGPYGYTF

v_gene: TRBV28
j_gene: TRBJ2-2
abundance: few
d_gene: NA
CDR3nt: TGTGCCAGCAGCCCTTTATTCGGGGAGCTGTTTTTT
CDR3aa: CASSPLFGELFF

v_gene: TRBV29-1
j_gene: TRBJ1-1
abundance: NA
d_gene: TRBD1
CDR3nt: TGCAGCGTTGATGGGACAGGGGCTCTGAACACTGAAGCTTTCTTT
CDR3aa: CSVDGTGALNTEAFF

v_gene: TRBV28
j_gene: TRBJ2-5
abundance: few
d_gene: TRBD2
CDR3nt: TGTGCCAGCAGCAGGACTAGCGAGAAGTCCCTGATCCGCTTC
CDR3aa: CASSRTSEKSLIRF

v_gene: TRBV5-1
j_gene: TRBJ2-5
abundance: few
d_gene: TRBD2
CDR3nt: TGCGCCAGCAGCTTGGATAGCGGGGGGGCCCAAGAGACCCAGTACTTC
CDR3aa: CASSLDSGGAQETQYF

v_gene: TRBV7-2
j_gene: TRBJ2-7
abundance: few
d_gene: NA
CDR3nt: TGTGCCAGCAGCTTAGGTGGGCTTCGACCCTACGAGCAGTACTTC
CDR3aa: CASSLGGLRPYEQYF

v_gene: TRBV6-1
j_gene: TRBJ1-1
abundance: few
d_gene: NA
CDR3nt: TGTGCCAGCAGTTATAATGGCTGGGGACCTGAAGCTTTCTTT
CDR3aa: CASSYNGWGPEAFF

v_gene: TRBV11-2
j_gene: TRBJ1-1
abundance: NA
d_gene: NA
CDR3nt: TGTGCCAGCAGCTTATATAGCAGGGTGGACACTGAAGCTTTCTTT
CDR3aa: CASSLYSRVDTEAFF

v_gene: TRBV28
j_gene: TRBJ1-4
abundance: NA
d_gene: TRBD1
CDR3nt: TGTGCCAGCAGTTTTCAAGGACAGGGGTTGCTCGGGGAAAAACTGTTTTTT
CDR3aa: CASSFQGQGLLGEKLFF

v_gene: TRBV12-3/TRBV12-4
j_gene: TRBJ1-2
abundance: NA
d_gene: TRBD1
CDR3nt: TGTGCCAGCCGTTTGGTGGGGACAGCCTCCTACACCTTC
CDR3aa: CASRLVGTASYTF

v_gene: TRBV7-3
j_gene: TRBJ2-3
abundance: many
d_gene: TRBD2
CDR3nt: TGTGCCAGCAGCTCCTCCGGGGGGTTCACAGATACGCAGTATTTT
CDR3aa: CASSSSGGFTDTQYF